By frequency, the clone carrying this T cell receptor (beta chain) registers medium-sized. Its antigen remains unknown. The CDR3 covers 14 residues. Germline V CDR1 and CDR2: LNHNV, YYDKDF (reference sequence). The sample originates from a study of CXCR3-negative and CXCR3-positive naive CD8 T cells. Study findings and constraints: Most assays used freshly isolated PBMCs, as cryopreservation partially reduced CXCR3. The study found comparably high diversity in both naive subsets and much lower diversity in memory CD8+ cells. Naive cells that were CXCR3-negative or CXCR3-positive used TRBV-TRBJ genes alike, while memory cells diverged.

Libraries of TRB cDNA were made by 5' RACE and carried UMIs. From the 5' RACE reads, TCRdb lists one entry per CDR3 protein and no DNA. This table lists around 50,000 distinct CDR3 sequences. Sequenced: memory CD8+ T cells from blood. The chain carries TRBV15 and TRBJ1-2; absent DNA, TCRdb's TRBD1 call cannot be checked. This TCR derives from a human donor in good health. Some clones in this sample may be carry-over from other donors' samples. The CDR3 loop is CATSKGTEVGGYTF.